This T cell receptor beta chain was captured in a study of cytomegalovirus exposure and HLA in healthy donors. The study's findings and limits: Accurate predictions that matched the HLA-A and HLA-B alleles of most subjects were reportedly made from TCR beta sequences.

This CDR3 spans 14 amino acids. Germline V gene lookup returns CDR1 SGHRS and CDR2 YFSETQ. The junction had 3 bases not matched to a gene; V was cut back by 3 bases and J by 2 bases. The PCR made use of 60 Vbeta and 13 Jbeta primers. TCRdb keeps only in-frame clones here, not all; method: immunoSEQ multiplex PCR. The sample carries some 170,000 clones, 65% to 90% recorded once. On this clone itself: The antigen is undetermined.

This sequence originates from a man between 45 and 60 years old in good health and CMV-seropositive. Sequencing was carried out using PBMCs. The rearrangement joins TRBV5-1 to TRBJ2-5; 8 bases line up with TRBD2. The CDR3 protein is CASSSGGPQETQYF. The DNA for the CDR3 is TGCGCCAGCAGCTCGGGGGGGCCGCAAGAGACCCAGTACTTC. Based on the CDR3 plus reference TRBV5-1 and TRBJ2-5, the full variable domain is KAGVTQTPRYLIKTRGQQVTLSCSPISGHRSVSWYQQTPGQGLQFLFEYFSETQRNKGNFPGRFSGRQFSNSRSEMNVSTLELGDSALYLCASSSGGPQETQYFGPGTRLLVL.